The 24 T cell receptor beta chains given below trace back to one sample, sequenced in a study of CD8 T cells in ankylosing spondylitis (dated by TCRdb to about 2017). Antigens for these TCRs are unknown. The protocol used for the library was 5' RACE. Sequencing was carried out with an Illumina HiSeq 2500. TCRdb trimmed the raw reads at Q25, called clones with MiXCR and kept productive beta chains. Merged by CDR3 protein, the rows form single entries marked with the most common genes and DNA. Within this sample are around 390,000 distinct CDR3 sequences, with under 25% of them counted one time only. About a sixth of the sample rests with the top ten. Points the paper makes about the study in general: Blood from ankylosing spondylitis patients appeared to be characterized by a TCR beta motif made up of about 8 highly homologous amino acid variants.

Sequencing was carried out using blood, either unsorted or a sorted T cell fraction (not recorded which). The receptors shown here come from a male donor with ankylosing spondylitis.

This chain connects TRBV19 to TRBJ2-2; D possibly matches TRBD1 or TRBD2 (5 bases each). The germline V gene has CDR1 LNHDA and CDR2 SQIVND (reference sequence). Trimming took 6 bases from V and 6 from J, leaving 14 bases between them. The CDR3 sequence is 14 residues long. As DNA, the CDR3 is TGTGCCAGTAGGGTCCAGGGAGTGCCCGGGGAGCTGTTTTTT. Its translation is CASRVQGVPGELFF.

The V call is TRBV5-1, the J call TRBJ2-5, with 16 nucleotides matching TRBD2. Unmatched junction bases numbered 4, after V lost 3 bases and J lost 2 bases. The CDR3 contains 17 residues. CDR1 is SGHRS and CDR2 is YFSETQ in the germline V gene. The CDR3, as DNA: TGCGCCAGCAGCTCGGGACTAGCGGGAGGGTTACAAGAGACCCAGTACTTC. Its protein product is CASSSGLAGGLQETQYF.

This clonotype was observed at least ten times. The chain carries TRBV7-9 and TRBJ1-5; D perhaps matches TRBD1 (6 bases). CDR1 SEHNR and CDR2 FQNEAQ come from the germline V gene (reference sequence). Trimming shortened V by 1 base and J by 3 bases, and 7 bases separated the two germline ends. The CDR3 covers 14 residues. The CDR3 loop reads CASSLGDTNQPQHF. CDR3 in DNA: TGTGCCAGCAGCTTAGGGGACACCAATCAGCCCCAGCATTTT.

This clonotype has a count of ten or more. This rearrangement joins TRBV12-3 or TRBV12-4 to TRBJ1-6, with D perhaps TRBD1 (5 bases). Deletions cut 5 bases from V and 7 bases from J, with 18 bases between. The CDR3 spans 16 residues. CDR3 bases: TGTGCCAGCAGTCCGAGTGAAGGGGCAGGGAATTCACCCCTCCACTTT. Its protein is CASSPSEGAGNSPLHF.

The chain employs TRBV6-1 and TRBJ2-1; D could derive from TRBD1 or TRBD2 (5 bases each). The CDR3 contains 15 residues. Germline CDR1 is MNHNS and CDR2 is SASEGT. The germline V and J ends were trimmed by 7 bases and 8 bases, with 21 bases remaining between them. CDR3 in amino acids: CASTKGRAKVDEQFF. CDR3 sequence (DNA): TGTGCCAGCACCAAGGGACGGGCTAAGGTCGATGAGCAGTTCTTC.

The V gene is TRBV5-1, the J gene TRBJ1-3; no firm D call. The CDR3 loop spans 16 amino acids. Germline V gene lookup returns CDR1 SGHRS and CDR2 YFSETQ. The ends were cut back, 0 bases at V and 1 base at J, with 11 bases in the middle. In DNA form, the CDR3 reads TGCGCCAGCAGCTTGGACTACGCGGAATCTGGAAACACCATATATTTT. It codes for CASSLDYAESGNTIYF.

The chain joins TRBV29-1 to TRBJ2-2; D unresolved. The germline V gene has CDR1 SQVTM and CDR2 ANQGSEA. V lost 6 bases and J 6 bases, leaving 8 bases between the germline ends. There are 11 residues in the CDR3. In DNA form, the CDR3 reads TGCAGCGTCGGAGTGGCCGGGGAGCTGTTTTTT. It yields the protein CSVGVAGELFF.

This clonotype was observed a few times. This rearrangement joins TRBV7-8 to TRBJ2-1; D gene uncertain. This CDR3 region has 14 residues. The V gene's germline CDR1 is SGHVS and CDR2 FQNEAQ. Trimming left V 3 bases short and J 6 bases short, with 12 bases between. The CDR3 DNA sequence: TGTGCCAGCAGCTTCGATTCAGCCGGCAATGAGCAGTTCTTC. Its protein product is CASSFDSAGNEQFF.

This chain uses TRBV5-1 with TRBJ2-5; D tentatively reads TRBD1 or TRBD2 (5 bases each). The CDR3 length is 14 residues. The germline CDR1 and CDR2 sequences are SGHRS and YFSETQ. V lost 2 bases to trimming and J lost 4 bases, with 12 bases between them. This chain's CDR3 is CASSFREGIETQYF. The CDR3, as DNA: TGCGCCAGCAGCTTTCGAGAGGGGATAGAGACCCAGTACTTC.

The chain is built from TRBV9 and TRBJ2-1; a weak D match, TRBD2 (5 bases). This CDR3 has 16 residues. Germline CDR1 is SGDLS and CDR2 is YYNGEE. Trimming shortened V by 0 bases and J by 3 bases, and 13 bases separated the two germline ends. The CDR3 loop is CASSVGVAIGYNEQFF. As DNA, the CDR3 is TGTGCCAGCAGCGTAGGAGTAGCGATCGGCTACAATGAGCAGTTCTTC.

The chain recombines TRBV7-8 with TRBJ1-1; D gene unclear. Per germline, CDR1 SGHVS and CDR2 FQNEAQ. V lost 2 bases, J lost 6 bases, and 7 bases lay in between. CDR3 length equals 12 residues. CDR3 sequence: CASSLPASEAFF. The CDR3 coding sequence is TGTGCCAGCAGCTTACCGGCTTCTGAAGCTTTCTTT.

The V call is TRBV7-9, the J call TRBJ2-7, with D possibly TRBD1 on 6 matching bases. The CDR3 is made up of 15 amino acids. With 4 bases removed from V and 6 bases from J, the gap between germline ends came to 19 bases. Germline values: CDR1 SEHNR, CDR2 FQNEAQ (reference sequence). The CDR3, as DNA: TGTGCCAGCAGCTCAACCCCACAGGGCAAAGGCGAGCAGTACTTC. It yields the protein CASSSTPQGKGEQYF.

This clonotype was found a few times. Here the CDR3 DNA reads TGTGCCAGCAGCAAAGAGGTCGCAAGGAGGGACGGGGAGACCCAGTACTTC. Residues: CASSKEVARRDGETQYF. The chain links TRBV21-1 to TRBJ2-5; the table's D call TRBD2 went unverified against the DNA. TRBV21-1 is flagged as a pseudogene. The CDR3 runs to 17 residues.

J is TRBJ2-2 and V is TRBV12-3 or TRBV12-4, with TRBD1 matching 9 bases. The length of the CDR3 is 15 residues. The J segment lost 5 bases and the V segment lost 4 bases, leaving 5 bases of the junction unmatched. The CDR3: CASSSGQGRTGELFF. In DNA, the CDR3 is TGTGCCAGCAGTTCGGGACAGGGAAGGACCGGGGAGCTGTTTTTT.

This clonotype was seen a handful of times. The chain is built from TRBV18 and TRBJ2-1; D unclear. Germline V gene sequence: CDR1 KGHSH, CDR2 LQKENI. CDR3 length: 16 residues. Trimming took 1 base from V and 0 from J, leaving 10 bases between them. The chain's CDR3 is CASSPLLDISYNEQFF. The CDR3 nucleotides read TGTGCCAGCTCACCACTATTAGATATCTCCTACAATGAGCAGTTCTTC.

J is TRBJ2-3 and V is TRBV9; 13 bases line up with TRBD2. This CDR3 region has 16 residues. The V segment lost 5 bases and the J segment 4 bases; nucleotides outside the gene matches: 7. Germline CDR1 is SGDLS and CDR2 is YYNGEE. The CDR3 loop reads CASRPPGLAGSDTQYF. The CDR3 DNA follows: TGTGCCAGCAGACCTCCGGGACTAGCGGGGTCAGATACGCAGTATTTT.

This chain links TRBV7-8 with TRBJ1-4; the D is unclear. There are 15 residues in the CDR3. Germline V gene sequence: CDR1 SGHVS, CDR2 FQNEAQ. Trimming stripped 5 bases from V and 2 bases from J, with 12 bases between. The CDR3 protein is CASSHSSITNEKLFF. The CDR3 DNA is TGTGCCAGCAGCCATAGTAGTATTACTAATGAAAAACTGTTTTTT.

This chain uses TRBV20-1 with TRBJ2-5, with TRBD2 identical over 8 bases. Germline CDR1 and CDR2: DFQATT and SNEGSKA (reference sequence). The CDR3 contains 17 residues. Trimming at V came to 3 bases and at J to 5 bases, leaving 17 bases not matched to a gene. Here the CDR3 DNA reads TGCAGTGCTAGTAAGGGCCTTCGGGAGGGCCTGGGGGAGACCCAGTACTTC. The encoded protein is CSASKGLREGLGETQYF.

This clonotype came up many times. V usage is TRBV7-8 and J usage is TRBJ1-2, with D unclear. V was cut by 1 base and J by 4 bases, with 13 bases left in between. CDR3 length: 15 amino acids. CDR1 and CDR2 (germline): SGHVS, FQNEAQ. The CDR3 DNA reads TGTGCCAGCAGCTTAGTTCACGGAACGGGCTATGGCTACACCTTC. Protein product: CASSLVHGTGYGYTF.

J is TRBJ2-3 and V is TRBV7-2; D gene uncertain. Trimming shortened V by 5 bases and J by 4 bases, and 13 bases separated the two germline ends. The germline gives CDR1 SGHTA, CDR2 FQGNSA. This CDR3 region has 14 residues. The CDR3 region is CASSLQHGSDTQYF. Written as DNA, the CDR3 is TGTGCCAGCAGCCTTCAGCATGGGTCAGATACGCAGTATTTT.

The sample holds a few counts of this clonotype. The chain is built from TRBV5-1 and TRBJ2-1; D is undetermined. CDR3 length: 16 amino acids. Germline V lookup: CDR1 SGHRS, CDR2 YFSETQ. Trimming stripped 0 bases from V and 0 bases from J, with 10 bases between. Written as DNA, the CDR3 is TGCGCCAGCAGCTTGGTCGGCGATAGCTCCTACAATGAGCAGTTCTTC. The encoded protein is CASSLVGDSSYNEQFF.

This chain uses TRBV4-3 with TRBJ2-7; D not certain. Trimming removed 0 bases from V and 1 base from J, with 10 bases in between. This CDR3 contains 15 residues. The germline V gene has CDR1 LGHNA and CDR2 YSLEER. The CDR3 DNA reads TGCGCCAGCAGCCAAGACGCACTACCTTCCTACGAGCAGTACTTC. It translates to CASSQDALPSYEQYF.

The chain couples TRBV28 to TRBJ2-7; D is undetermined. The CDR3 is 16 residues long. Germline V lookup: CDR1 MDHEN, CDR2 SYDVKM. Between the trimmed V and J ends, which lost 6 bases and 0 bases, there was a span of 18 bases. The CDR3 DNA reads as TGTGCCAGCAGCCTCTACTCGGACGCTCCCTCCTACGAGCAGTACTTC. Translation: CASSLYSDAPSYEQYF.

This sequence joins TRBV20-1 and TRBJ2-3; D assignment may be TRBD1 or TRBD2 (6 bases each). Germline-derived CDR1 and CDR2 are DFQATT and SNEGSKA (reference sequence). This CDR3 comprises 12 residues. V dropped 6 bases and J dropped 5 bases, with 12 bases sitting between them. The CDR3 protein is CSAGGGGDTQYF. The CDR3 DNA is TGCAGTGCAGGGGGAGGAGGAGATACGCAGTATTTT.